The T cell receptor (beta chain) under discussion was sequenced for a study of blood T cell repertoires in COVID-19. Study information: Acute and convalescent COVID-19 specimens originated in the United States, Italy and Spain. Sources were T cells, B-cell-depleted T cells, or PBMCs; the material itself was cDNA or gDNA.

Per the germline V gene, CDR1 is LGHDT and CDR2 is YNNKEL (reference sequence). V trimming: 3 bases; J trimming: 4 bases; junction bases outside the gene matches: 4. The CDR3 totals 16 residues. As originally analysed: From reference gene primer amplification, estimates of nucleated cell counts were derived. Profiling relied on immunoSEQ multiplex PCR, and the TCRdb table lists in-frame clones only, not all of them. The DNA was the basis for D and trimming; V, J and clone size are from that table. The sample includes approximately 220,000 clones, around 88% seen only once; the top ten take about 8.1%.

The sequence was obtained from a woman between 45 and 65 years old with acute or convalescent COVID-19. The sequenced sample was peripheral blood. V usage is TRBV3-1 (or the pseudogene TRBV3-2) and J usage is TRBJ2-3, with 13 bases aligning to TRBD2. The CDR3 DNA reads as TGTGCCAGCAGCCACCGGACTAGCGGGAGTTCAGATACGCAGTATTTT. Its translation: CASSHRTSGSSDTQYF.